These 7 T cell receptor beta chains originate from one sample sequenced in a study of blood T cell repertoires in COVID-19. Profiling relied on immunoSEQ multiplex PCR, and the TCRdb table lists in-frame clones only, not all of them. Here the sample spans roughly 170,000 clones, more than 75% being singletons. The sequenced sample consisted of peripheral blood. These receptor sequences come from a woman aged 70-85 years with COVID-19, enrolled during active disease.

The chain combines TRBV28 with TRBJ2-7, with TRBD1 identical over 12 bases. The CDR3 covers 15 residues. Germline V lookup: CDR1 MDHEN, CDR2 SYDVKM. The V and J ends lost 5 bases and 3 bases, in that order; junction bases with no gene match: 5. CDR3 in amino acids: CASSRDRGPLYEQYF. The DNA for the CDR3 is TGTGCCAGCAGTCGGGACAGGGGGCCACTCTACGAGCAGTACTTC.

In regard to this clone: This sample also contains other DNA sequences that code for the same CDR3. This sequence joins TRBV3-1 (or the pseudogene TRBV3-2) and TRBJ2-7; TRBD1 matches 11 bases. From germline, CDR1 is LGHDT and CDR2 YNNKEL (reference sequence). The CDR3 covers 14 residues. V lost 4 bases, J lost 4 bases, and 3 bases stayed unmatched. In DNA form, the CDR3 reads TGTGCCAGCAGCCCGGGACAGGGGGTGTACGAGCAGTACTTC. The encoded protein is CASSPGQGVYEQYF.

This chain uses TRBV12-3 or TRBV12-4 with TRBJ2-5, with D uncertain. This CDR3 comprises 13 residues. The ends were cut back, 2 bases at V and 1 base at J, with 5 bases in the middle. In nucleotides, the CDR3 is TGTGCCAGCAGTTTATACAGCCAAGAGACCCAGTACTTC. Its translation is CASSLYSQETQYF.

This clone was seen once. This rearrangement joins TRBV4-3 to TRBJ2-1; 10 nucleotides match TRBD2. The germline CDR1 and CDR2 sequences are LGHNA and YSLEER. CDR3 length: 15 amino acids. V gave up 2 bases and J gave up 10 bases; unmatched junction bases: 8. This CDR3 is CASSQQRRTSGEQFF. The CDR3 DNA reads TGCGCCAGCAGCCAACAAAGAAGGACTAGCGGAGAGCAGTTCTTC.

V usage is TRBV28 and J usage is TRBJ2-7; 15 nucleotides align to TRBD2. Germline CDR1 and CDR2: MDHEN and SYDVKM. The CDR3 is 18 residues long. After removal of 7 bases from V and 2 bases from J, the junction contained 12 bases not matched to a gene. The CDR3: CASTPLPRTSGRAYEQYF. The CDR3 coding sequence is TGTGCCAGCACCCCCCTCCCCCGGACTAGCGGGAGGGCCTACGAGCAGTACTTC.

The rearrangement links TRBV7-9 to TRBJ2-1; 10 bases fit TRBD2. Unmatched junction bases numbered 13, after V lost 7 bases and J lost 1 base. The CDR3 extends over 18 amino acids. CDR1 SEHNR and CDR2 FQNEAQ come from the germline V gene (reference sequence). CDR3 nucleotide sequence: TGTGCCAGCAAGGGGACTAGCGTCCCTCATGGATCCTACAATGAGCAGTTCTTC. It specifies CASKGTSVPHGSYNEQFF.

This chain joins TRBV30 and TRBJ2-3; D call uncertain. V lost 0 bases and J 2 bases, leaving 9 bases between the germline ends. Germline V gene data show CDR1 as GTSNPN and CDR2 as SVGIG (reference sequence). There are 14 residues in the CDR3. The CDR3 DNA sequence: TGTGCCTGGAGTGTTACTACTTCCACAGATACGCAGTATTTT. Translation: CAWSVTTSTDTQYF.